The 7 T cell receptor beta chains below were found in one sample sequenced in a study of cytomegalovirus exposure and HLA in healthy donors. Sequencing used immunoSEQ multiplex PCR; TCRdb keeps in-frame clones, though not all of them. The sample lists 50,000 to 65,000 clones, about 95% occurring once. Input material: PBMCs. These receptors were obtained from a woman under 30 in good health and CMV-seronegative.

The chain couples TRBV19 to TRBJ2-6, with TRBD1 as a possible D gene (6 bases). V lost 3 bases and J lost 0, with 12 bases in between. The CDR3 length is 17 residues. The germline V gene encodes CDR1 LNHDA and CDR2 SQIVND (reference sequence). This CDR3 reads CASSMGQGNSGANVLTF. In DNA form, the CDR3 reads TGTGCCAGTAGTATGGGGCAGGGGAACTCTGGGGCCAACGTCCTGACTTTC.

V is TRBV7-9 and J is TRBJ2-7; 10 positions agree with TRBD1. Germline V gives CDR1 SEHNR, CDR2 FQNEAQ (reference sequence). V gave up 3 bases and J gave up 4 bases; unmatched junction bases: 6. This CDR3 is built from 15 residues. Here the CDR3 DNA reads TGTGCCAGCAGCTTGGGGGACAGGGGAAGGTACGAGCAGTACTTC. Translation: CASSLGDRGRYEQYF.

This clone was observed a single time. This chain uses TRBV7-9 with TRBJ2-1; TRBD2 is a possible D gene (6 bases). Trimming left V 2 bases short and J 1 base short, with 12 bases between. This CDR3 has 16 residues. Germline V gene lookup returns CDR1 SEHNR and CDR2 FQNEAQ (reference sequence). The CDR3 sequence is CASSLFGGLSYNEQFF. The DNA for the CDR3 is TGTGCCAGCAGCTTATTCGGGGGATTGTCCTACAATGAGCAGTTCTTC. Complete variable domain (other parts from reference TRBV7-9 and TRBJ2-1): DTGVSQNPRHKITKRGQNVTFRCDPISEHNRLYWYRQTLGQGPEFLTYFQNEAQLEKSRLLSDRFSAERPKGSFSTLEIQRTEQGDSAMYLCASSLFGGLSYNEQFFGPGTRLTVL.

The chain carries TRBV27 and TRBJ2-1, with D possibly TRBD1 on 5 matching bases. The CDR3 consists of 15 residues. Germline assignment: CDR1 MNHEY and CDR2 SMNVEV (reference sequence). Trimming shortened V by 7 bases and J by 5 bases, and 18 bases separated the two germline ends. The CDR3 DNA reads TGTGCCAGCACCCACTCCGCAGTGGGGCACAATGAGCAGTTCTTC. Translating gives CASTHSAVGHNEQFF.

The gene calls are TRBV27 and TRBJ2-1; 7 bases match TRBD1. The CDR3 has 17 residues. The germline V gene encodes CDR1 MNHEY and CDR2 SMNVEV (reference sequence). Trimming cost V 7 bases and J 4 bases; bases outside gene matches: 16. CDR3 coding DNA: TGTGCCAGCACCACCGTGAGGGGGCCCGGCCTATACAATGAGCAGTTCTTC. It is translated as CASTTVRGPGLYNEQFF.

This chain connects TRBV7-2 to TRBJ2-7; a possible D gene is TRBD1 (5 bases). Germline V gives CDR1 SGHTA, CDR2 FQGNSA. CDR3 length equals 15 residues. The ends were cut back, 1 base at V and 4 bases at J, with 14 bases in the middle. Here the CDR3 reads CASSLVGQGAYEQYF. The CDR3 DNA is TGTGCCAGCAGCTTAGTGGGGCAGGGTGCGTACGAGCAGTACTTC. The full variable domain, rest sourced from reference TRBV7-2 and TRBJ2-7, is GAGVSQSPSNKVTEKGKDVELRCDPISGHTALYWYRQSLGQGLEFLIYFQGNSAPDKSGLPSDRFSAERTGGSVSTLTIQRTQQEDSAVYLCASSLVGQGAYEQYFGPGTRLTVT.

The chain couples TRBV4-3 to TRBJ2-5; 9 bases are a match to TRBD2. The CDR3 contains 15 residues. Germline lookup yields CDR1 LGHNA and CDR2 YSLEER. V was clipped by 4 bases and J by 5 bases; unmatched bases: 8. CDR3 nucleotide sequence: TGCGCCAGCAGCCGAATAGCGGGGGCGGGGGAGACCCAGTACTTC. This encodes CASSRIAGAGETQYF.